Listed below are T cell receptor beta chains from one sample, sequenced in a study of cytotoxic CD8 clonotypes in ibrutinib-treated CLL. The data were produced by immunoSEQ multiplex PCR, yet TCRdb's version contains in-frame clones alone and is incomplete. The sample includes about 250,000 clones, around three quarters of them seen just once. The source was PBMCs, collected after 24 months of ibrutinib treatment. All receptors derive from a human donor with chronic lymphocytic leukemia. The CDR3 runs from the conserved cysteine through the conserved F or W. Each record gives: CDR3 length, V gene, J gene, clone size, D gene, CDR3 DNA, CDR3 protein. A D gene is named only where the DNA matches it firmly. The listing skips clone size in some rows; elsewhere it reads once, few, many or a size class.

CDR3 length: 14; V gene: TRBV9; J gene: TRBJ2-7; clone size: .; D gene: TRBD1; CDR3 DNA: TGTGCCAGCAGCGTAACCGGGGACAGGGAAGGGCAGTACTTC; CDR3 protein: CASSVTGDREGQYF
CDR3 length: 15; V gene: TRBV18; J gene: TRBJ2-7; clone size: .; D gene: TRBD1; CDR3 DNA: TGTGCCAGCTCACGGTCGACAGGGGGGTCAATCGAGCAGTACTTC; CDR3 protein: CASSRSTGGSIEQYF
CDR3 length: 13; V gene: TRBV5-1; J gene: TRBJ2-7; clone size: .; D gene: .; CDR3 DNA: TGCGCCAGCAGCTTGCGGGAACATTACGAGCAGTACTTC; CDR3 protein: CASSLREHYEQYF
CDR3 length: 15; V gene: TRBV18; J gene: TRBJ2-7; clone size: few; D gene: TRBD1; CDR3 DNA: TGTGCCAGCTCACCGTGGGACAGGGCCCCGGGGGAGCAGTACTTC; CDR3 protein: CASSPWDRAPGEQYF
CDR3 length: 14; V gene: TRBV6-6; J gene: TRBJ2-1; clone size: .; D gene: .; CDR3 DNA: TGTGCCAGCAGTTATAAGGACACAGACAATGAGCAGTTCTTC; CDR3 protein: CASSYKDTDNEQFF
CDR3 length: 13; V gene: TRBV5-4; J gene: TRBJ1-1; clone size: once; D gene: .; CDR3 DNA: TGTGCCAGCAGCTTGGTTGTGACCACTGAAGCTTTCTTT; CDR3 protein: CASSLVVTTEAFF
CDR3 length: 15; V gene: TRBV7-2; J gene: TRBJ1-5; clone size: once; D gene: .; CDR3 DNA: TGTGCCAGCAGCACCTTGACAGATTCGAATCAGCCCCAGCATTTT; CDR3 protein: CASSTLTDSNQPQHF
CDR3 length: 15; V gene: TRBV11-1; J gene: TRBJ2-1; clone size: .; D gene: TRBD1; CDR3 DNA: TGTGCCAGCAGCTTCGACAGGGGCCCTTACAATGAGCAGTTCTTC; CDR3 protein: CASSFDRGPYNEQFF
CDR3 length: 12; V gene: TRBV29-1; J gene: TRBJ2-5; clone size: .; D gene: TRBD1; CDR3 DNA: TGCAGCATAAGACAGGGCGGGGAGACCCAGTACTTC; CDR3 protein: CSIRQGGETQYF
CDR3 length: 16; V gene: TRBV27; J gene: TRBJ2-7; clone size: .; D gene: TRBD1; CDR3 DNA: TGTGCCAGCAGCCAAACCTGGACAGGGGGCTCCTACGAGCAGTACTTC; CDR3 protein: CASSQTWTGGSYEQYF
CDR3 length: 15; V gene: TRBV18; J gene: TRBJ1-5; clone size: .; D gene: TRBD1; CDR3 DNA: TGTGCCAGCTCGCCAAGACAGGGTGGCAATCAGCCCCAGCATTTT; CDR3 protein: CASSPRQGGNQPQHF
CDR3 length: 11; V gene: TRBV6-5; J gene: TRBJ2-7; clone size: once; D gene: .; CDR3 DNA: TGTGCCAGCAGTACGGGGAACGAGCAGTACTTC; CDR3 protein: CASSTGNEQYF
CDR3 length: 12; V gene: TRBV15; J gene: TRBJ2-1; clone size: .; D gene: .; CDR3 DNA: TGTGCCACCCTAGGGGGTTACAATGAGCAGTTCTTC; CDR3 protein: CATLGGYNEQFF
CDR3 length: 13; V gene: TRBV6-5; J gene: TRBJ2-1; clone size: .; D gene: TRBD1; CDR3 DNA: TGTGCCAGTGGACAGGGTTTTTACAATGAGCAGTTCTTC; CDR3 protein: CASGQGFYNEQFF
CDR3 length: 15; V gene: TRBV6-5; J gene: TRBJ2-7; clone size: few; D gene: .; CDR3 DNA: TGTGCCAGCACCGCCCCCGGGACTCTGTCCTACGAGCAGTACTTC; CDR3 protein: CASTAPGTLSYEQYF
CDR3 length: 13; V gene: TRBV10-3; J gene: TRBJ2-3; clone size: .; D gene: .; CDR3 DNA: TGTGCCATCAAGGGGTTGGGAGCAGATACGCAGTATTTT; CDR3 protein: CAIKGLGADTQYF
CDR3 length: 14; V gene: TRBV30; J gene: TRBJ2-7; clone size: .; D gene: .; CDR3 DNA: TGTGCCTGTACAACTCCCGGGACACTCTACGAGCAGTACTTC; CDR3 protein: CACTTPGTLYEQYF
CDR3 length: 17; V gene: TRBV15; J gene: TRBJ2-7; clone size: few; D gene: TRBD1; CDR3 DNA: TGTGCCACCAGCAGAGCGACCCTCTGGGACAGCACCTACGAGCAGTACTTC; CDR3 protein: CATSRATLWDSTYEQYF
CDR3 length: 12; V gene: TRBV21-1; J gene: TRBJ2-7; clone size: .; D gene: .; CDR3 DNA: TGTGCCAGCAGCAAAGTAGACAGACCGCAGTACTTC; CDR3 protein: CASSKVDRPQYF
CDR3 length: 18; V gene: TRBV21-1; J gene: TRBJ1-2; clone size: .; D gene: .; CDR3 DNA: TGTGCCAGCAGCAAAGATGCGGGGCTTTTGGAGCGGGACTATGGCTACACCTTC; CDR3 protein: CASSKDAGLLERDYGYTF
CDR3 length: 16; V gene: TRBV6-5; J gene: TRBJ1-3; clone size: few; D gene: .; CDR3 DNA: TGTGCCAGCAGTTACAGTTTGGGGGTTTTTGGCGGCACCATATATTTT; CDR3 protein: CASSYSLGVFGGTIYF
CDR3 length: 13; V gene: TRBV27; J gene: TRBJ2-1; clone size: few; D gene: .; CDR3 DNA: TGTGCCAGCAGTTTATCGGGCAGGAATGAGCAGTTCTTC; CDR3 protein: CASSLSGRNEQFF
CDR3 length: 13; V gene: TRBV29-1; J gene: TRBJ2-3; clone size: .; D gene: .; CDR3 DNA: TGCAGCGTCCCTTTACTAAGCACAGATACGCAGTATTTT; CDR3 protein: CSVPLLSTDTQYF
CDR3 length: 15; V gene: TRBV28; J gene: TRBJ2-7; clone size: .; D gene: TRBD2; CDR3 DNA: TGTGCCAGCAGTAAGGGGACTAGCGGGAGAAACGAGCAGTACTTC; CDR3 protein: CASSKGTSGRNEQYF
CDR3 length: 14; V gene: TRBV11-3; J gene: TRBJ2-2; clone size: .; D gene: .; CDR3 DNA: TGTGCCAGCAATCGGCAGGACAACACCGGGGAGCTGTTTTTT; CDR3 protein: CASNRQDNTGELFF
CDR3 length: 14; V gene: TRBV7-9; J gene: TRBJ1-2; clone size: .; D gene: .; CDR3 DNA: TGTGCCAGCAGCTTATCGTTGCCGGGGGATGGCTACACCTTC; CDR3 protein: CASSLSLPGDGYTF
CDR3 length: 12; V gene: TRBV19; J gene: TRBJ1-2; clone size: few; D gene: .; CDR3 DNA: TGTGCCAGTAACACCGGGGGGAATGGCTACACCTTC; CDR3 protein: CASNTGGNGYTF
CDR3 length: 15; V gene: TRBV27; J gene: TRBJ2-7; clone size: .; D gene: .; CDR3 DNA: TGTGCCAGCAGTTTCGAGGCGGGTTCATCCTACGAGCAGTACTTC; CDR3 protein: CASSFEAGSSYEQYF
CDR3 length: 14; V gene: TRBV7-2; J gene: TRBJ1-1; clone size: few; D gene: .; CDR3 DNA: TGTGCCAGCAGCTCTTTAGGGAAGAACACTGAAGCTTTCTTT; CDR3 protein: CASSSLGKNTEAFF
CDR3 length: 15; V gene: TRBV19; J gene: TRBJ2-7; clone size: .; D gene: .; CDR3 DNA: TGTGCCAGTAGAGGGGTAGAGTTGGGAGGCTACGAGCAGTACTTC; CDR3 protein: CASRGVELGGYEQYF
CDR3 length: 16; V gene: TRBV5-1; J gene: TRBJ1-1; clone size: .; D gene: TRBD1; CDR3 DNA: TGCGCCAGCTTCCTCCGTCCGGGACAGGATGAAACTGAAGCTTTCTTT; CDR3 protein: CASFLRPGQDETEAFF
CDR3 length: 14; V gene: TRBV28; J gene: TRBJ2-7; clone size: .; D gene: TRBD1; CDR3 DNA: TGTGCCAGCAGACCACAGGACAGGGCCTACGAGCAGTACTTC; CDR3 protein: CASRPQDRAYEQYF
CDR3 length: 15; V gene: TRBV28; J gene: TRBJ2-7; clone size: .; D gene: .; CDR3 DNA: TGTGCCAGCAGTTTAGGTGGCTCAGGGCCCTACGAGCAGTACTTC; CDR3 protein: CASSLGGSGPYEQYF
CDR3 length: 15; V gene: TRBV7-2; J gene: TRBJ1-1; clone size: .; D gene: TRBD1; CDR3 DNA: TGTGCCAGCAGCTTCCTGACAGGGTTGAGCACTGAAGCTTTCTTT; CDR3 protein: CASSFLTGLSTEAFF
CDR3 length: 12; V gene: TRBV28; J gene: TRBJ1-5; clone size: .; D gene: TRBD1; CDR3 DNA: TGTGCCAGCGACAGGGTACCTCAGCCCCAGCATTTT; CDR3 protein: CASDRVPQPQHF
CDR3 length: 15; V gene: TRBV5-1; J gene: TRBJ1-1; clone size: few; D gene: .; CDR3 DNA: TGCGCCAGCAGCTTGGATGGAGGGGGGCGCACTGAAGCTTTCTTT; CDR3 protein: CASSLDGGGRTEAFF
CDR3 length: 13; V gene: TRBV4-3; J gene: TRBJ2-1; clone size: .; D gene: .; CDR3 DNA: TGCGCCAGCAGCCAAGATCGGGTAGGTGAGCAGTTCTTC; CDR3 protein: CASSQDRVGEQFF
CDR3 length: 13; V gene: TRBV2; J gene: TRBJ2-1; clone size: once; D gene: TRBD2; CDR3 DNA: TGTGCCAGCATGGGGCGGGAGGGCCATGAGCAGTTCTTC; CDR3 protein: CASMGREGHEQFF
CDR3 length: 15; V gene: TRBV28; J gene: TRBJ1-5; clone size: .; D gene: TRBD1; CDR3 DNA: TGTGCCAGCAGTGCACTACAGGGGATTAATCAGCCCCAGCATTTT; CDR3 protein: CASSALQGINQPQHF
CDR3 length: 16; V gene: TRBV9; J gene: TRBJ2-1; clone size: .; D gene: .; CDR3 DNA: TGTGCCAGCAGCAGCCACGGACTAAGGTCGAATGATGAGCAGTTCTTC; CDR3 protein: CASSSHGLRSNDEQFF
CDR3 length: 12; V gene: TRBV7-3; J gene: TRBJ2-1; clone size: .; D gene: .; CDR3 DNA: TGTGCCAGCAGCTCCCGCGGGGGCGGGATGTTCTTC; CDR3 protein: CASSSRGGGMFF
CDR3 length: 15; V gene: TRBV9; J gene: TRBJ1-5; clone size: .; D gene: .; CDR3 DNA: TGTGCCAGCAGCTATCAGGGGTATAGCAATCAGCCCCAGCATTTT; CDR3 protein: CASSYQGYSNQPQHF
CDR3 length: 14; V gene: TRBV29-1; J gene: TRBJ2-5; clone size: .; D gene: .; CDR3 DNA: TGCAGCGTCGTTCCAGGGTGGTACCAAGAGACCCAGTACTTC; CDR3 protein: CSVVPGWYQETQYF
CDR3 length: 13; V gene: TRBV7-2; J gene: TRBJ1-2; clone size: .; D gene: .; CDR3 DNA: TGTGCCAGCAGCTTAGCTGGAGGTATTGGCTACACCTTC; CDR3 protein: CASSLAGGIGYTF
CDR3 length: 15; V gene: TRBV7-2; J gene: TRBJ1-5; clone size: few; D gene: .; CDR3 DNA: TGTGCCAGCAGCTTATCAGGGAGAGGCAATCAGCCCCAGCATTTT; CDR3 protein: CASSLSGRGNQPQHF
CDR3 length: 15; V gene: TRBV18; J gene: TRBJ1-1; clone size: .; D gene: TRBD1; CDR3 DNA: TGTGCCAGCTCACCTGGGGACAGGGTACACACTGAAGCTTTCTTT; CDR3 protein: CASSPGDRVHTEAFF